The clone carrying this TCR beta chain appeared once. Its matching antigen is unknown. A read error may account for a junction end that differs from germline. The table came from immunoSEQ multiplex PCR; TCRdb's copy has only in-frame clones and leaves some out. The data contain more than 85,000 clones, more than 80% of them singletons. This sample was taken from a study of siplizumab effects on memory and regulatory T cells. Germline V gene data show CDR1 as MDHEN and CDR2 as SYDVKM. The CDR3 runs to 13 residues. Study-wide results and limits: Roughly 75-97% of dividing CD4+ or CD8+ clones were without an attributable naive or memory phenotype. Just a small share of alloreactive clones was traced back to unstimulated subsets.

Material for sequencing was CD4+ T cells sorted from blood. The clonotype comes from a human donor in good health. The chain links TRBV28 to TRBJ1-1; TRBD1 matches 8 bases. The CDR3: CASRLTRDRWLIF. CDR3 DNA: TGTGCCAGCAGACTTACCCGGGACAGGTGGCTAATCTTT.